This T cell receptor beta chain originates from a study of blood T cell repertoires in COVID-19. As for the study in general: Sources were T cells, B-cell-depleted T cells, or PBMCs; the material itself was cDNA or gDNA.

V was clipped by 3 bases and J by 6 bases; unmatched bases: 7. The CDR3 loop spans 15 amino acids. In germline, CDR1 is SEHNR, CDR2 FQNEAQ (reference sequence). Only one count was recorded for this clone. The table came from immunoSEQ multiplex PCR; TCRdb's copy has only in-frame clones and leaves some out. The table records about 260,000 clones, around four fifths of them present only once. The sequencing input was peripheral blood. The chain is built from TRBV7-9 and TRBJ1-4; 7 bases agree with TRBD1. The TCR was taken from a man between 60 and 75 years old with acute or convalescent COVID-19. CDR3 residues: CASSLIGTEYEKLFF. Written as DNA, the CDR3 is TGTGCCAGCAGCTTGATCGGGACAGAATATGAAAAACTGTTTTTT.